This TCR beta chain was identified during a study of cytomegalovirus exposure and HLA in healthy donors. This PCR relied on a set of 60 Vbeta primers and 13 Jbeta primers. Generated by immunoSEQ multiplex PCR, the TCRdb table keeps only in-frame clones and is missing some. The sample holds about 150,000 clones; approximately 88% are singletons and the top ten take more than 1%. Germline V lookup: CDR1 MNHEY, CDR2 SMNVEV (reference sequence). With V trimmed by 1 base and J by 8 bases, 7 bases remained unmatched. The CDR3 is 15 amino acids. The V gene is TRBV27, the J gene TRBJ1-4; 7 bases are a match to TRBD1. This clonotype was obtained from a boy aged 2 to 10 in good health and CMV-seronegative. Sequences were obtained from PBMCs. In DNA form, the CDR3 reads TGTGCCAGCAGTTTATACCGACAGGGTAGGGAAAAACTGTTTTTT. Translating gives CASSLYRQGREKLFF.